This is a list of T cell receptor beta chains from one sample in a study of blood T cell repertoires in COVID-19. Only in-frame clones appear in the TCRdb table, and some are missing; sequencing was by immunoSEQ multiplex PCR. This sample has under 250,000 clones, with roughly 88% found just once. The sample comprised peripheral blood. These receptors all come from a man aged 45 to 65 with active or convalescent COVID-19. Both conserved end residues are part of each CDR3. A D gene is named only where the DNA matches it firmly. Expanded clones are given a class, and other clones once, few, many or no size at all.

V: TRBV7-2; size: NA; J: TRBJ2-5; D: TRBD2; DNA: TGTGCCAGCAGCTACGCGGGGATTAGCGGGAGGGCGGGGAGAGAGACCCAGTACTTC; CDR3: CASSYAGISGRAGRETQYF
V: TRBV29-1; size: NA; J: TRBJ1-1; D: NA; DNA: TGCAGCGCCGGGGGGGTTTTAACTGAAGCTTTCTTT; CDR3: CSAGGVLTEAFF
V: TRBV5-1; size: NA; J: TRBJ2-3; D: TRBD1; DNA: TGCGCCAGCAGCCCCCCGACAGGGGGTTTAACAGATACGCAGTATTTT; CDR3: CASSPPTGGLTDTQYF
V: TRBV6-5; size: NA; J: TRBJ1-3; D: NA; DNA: TGTGCCAGCAGTTACTCCCCTTATGACACCATATATTTT; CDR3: CASSYSPYDTIYF
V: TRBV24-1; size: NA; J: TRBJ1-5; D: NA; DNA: TGTGCCACCAGTGGGGGCCTCGGGGGGCAGCCCCAGCATTTT; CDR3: CATSGGLGGQPQHF
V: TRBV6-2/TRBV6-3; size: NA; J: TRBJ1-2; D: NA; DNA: TGTGCCAGCAGTTACTCGCAGAACTATGGCTACACCTTC; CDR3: CASSYSQNYGYTF
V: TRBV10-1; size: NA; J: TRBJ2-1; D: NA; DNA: TGCGCCAGCAGGAGGATAGGCAGCGGAACCAGCTCCTACAATGAGCAGTTCTTC; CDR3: CASRRIGSGTSSYNEQFF
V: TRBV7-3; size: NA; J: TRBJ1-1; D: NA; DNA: TGTGCCAGCAGCTTAAACCCAGGGCTGAACACTGAAGCTTTCTTT; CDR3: CASSLNPGLNTEAFF
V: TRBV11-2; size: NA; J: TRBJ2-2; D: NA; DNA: TGTGCCAGCAGCTTAGGACTAGTGAATCCCCACACCGGGGAGCTGTTTTTT; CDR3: CASSLGLVNPHTGELFF
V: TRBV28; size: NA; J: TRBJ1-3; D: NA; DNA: TGTGCCAGCAAGTGGGCTAACTCTGGAAACACCATATATTTT; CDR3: CASKWANSGNTIYF
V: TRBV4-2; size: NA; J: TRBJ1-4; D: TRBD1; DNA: TGTGCCAGCAGCCAAGATTGGCAGGGGGCTGGTAATGAAAAACTGTTTTTT; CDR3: CASSQDWQGAGNEKLFF
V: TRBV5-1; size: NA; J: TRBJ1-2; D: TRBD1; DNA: TGCGCCAGCAGCCCGACAGGGGATGGCTACACCTTC; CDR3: CASSPTGDGYTF
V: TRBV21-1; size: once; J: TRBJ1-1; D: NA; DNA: TGTGCCAGCAGCAAAGCGTGGGGGCAGGGGGTAAGGGTCACTGAAGCTTTCTTT; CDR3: CASSKAWGQGVRVTEAFF
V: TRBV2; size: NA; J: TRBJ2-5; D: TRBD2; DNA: TGTGCCAGCAGTGAGGGTAGCGGGGTAGTCGAGACCCAGTACTTC; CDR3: CASSEGSGVVETQYF
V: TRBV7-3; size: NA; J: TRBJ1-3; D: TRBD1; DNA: TGTGCCAGCAGCCAGGGGGCTGGAAACACCATATATTTT; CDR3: CASSQGAGNTIYF
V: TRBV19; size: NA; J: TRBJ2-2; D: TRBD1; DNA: TGTGCCAGCCGGGACAGGGCGAGGTTAGGCGCCGGGGAGCTGTTTTTT; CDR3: CASRDRARLGAGELFF
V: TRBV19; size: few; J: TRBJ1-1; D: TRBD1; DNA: TGTGCCAGTAGTATTAGGGGACAGGGTGGGCCTGAAGCTTTCTTT; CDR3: CASSIRGQGGPEAFF
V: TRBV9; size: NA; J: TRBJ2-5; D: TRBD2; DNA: TGTGCCAGCAGCGCAGCGGGGCTGGGGACCCAGTACTTC; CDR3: CASSAAGLGTQYF
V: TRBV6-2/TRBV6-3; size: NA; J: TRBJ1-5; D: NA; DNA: TGTGCCAGCAGTATGGCACATCATAGCAATCAGCCCCAGCATTTT; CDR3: CASSMAHHSNQPQHF
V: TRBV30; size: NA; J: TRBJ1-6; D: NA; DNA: TGTGCCTGGAGTCGGAGAGGCTCACCCCTCCACTTT; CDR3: CAWSRRGSPLHF
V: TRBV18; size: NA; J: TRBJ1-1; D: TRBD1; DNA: TGTGCCAGCTCACCGAGACAGGGTTCCCACACTGAAGCTTTCTTT; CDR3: CASSPRQGSHTEAFF
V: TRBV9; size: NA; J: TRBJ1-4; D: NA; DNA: TGTGCCAGCAGCCCTGTTCCGGTCCGCGGCGGTGAAAAACTGTTTTTT; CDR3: CASSPVPVRGGEKLFF
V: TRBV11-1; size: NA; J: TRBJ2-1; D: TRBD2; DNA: TGTGCCAGCAGCTTGGCTCTAGCGGGAGGAGAGGAGCAGTTCTTC; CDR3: CASSLALAGGEEQFF
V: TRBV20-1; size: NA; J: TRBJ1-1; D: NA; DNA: TGCAGTGCTGGATGGGACACCCGGACTTTCTTT; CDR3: CSAGWDTRTFF
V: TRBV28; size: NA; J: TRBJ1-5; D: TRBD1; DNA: TGTGCCAGCAGCCAACCCCCGGGACAGAGGAATCAGCCCCAGCATTTT; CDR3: CASSQPPGQRNQPQHF
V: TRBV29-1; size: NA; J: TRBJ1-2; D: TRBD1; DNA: TGCAGCGTTGAAGCAGGGGGAGGCTACACCTTC; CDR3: CSVEAGGGYTF
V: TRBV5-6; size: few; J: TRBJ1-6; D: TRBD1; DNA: TGTGCCAGCAGCTCCAACAGGGGGCTCTCACCCCTCCACTTT; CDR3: CASSSNRGLSPLHF
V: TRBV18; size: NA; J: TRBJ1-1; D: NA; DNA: TGTGCCAGCTCACCAGTGGCAGGCCAAGCTTTCTTT; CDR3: CASSPVAGQAFF
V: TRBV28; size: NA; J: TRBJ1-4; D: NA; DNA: TGTGCCAGCAGTGGTGACGGTCGGAGGGCTAATGAAAAACTGTTTTTT; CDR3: CASSGDGRRANEKLFF
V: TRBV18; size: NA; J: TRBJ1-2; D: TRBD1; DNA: TGTGCCAGCTCACCCCAGGGACAGGCGTTCTATGGCTACACCTTC; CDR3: CASSPQGQAFYGYTF
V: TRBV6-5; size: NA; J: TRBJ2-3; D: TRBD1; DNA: TGTGCCAGCAGTTCAGGGGGAGATACGCAGTATTTT; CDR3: CASSSGGDTQYF